This T cell receptor (beta chain) was identified in a study of T-cell reconstitution after alpha-beta-depleted transplantation in children. General study results and limits: It was reported that alpha-beta T cells came from several hundred expanded graft clones (about two months after transplant). Some patients owed their high day-60 TCRbeta diversity to surviving recipient T cells and thymic progenitors. T-cell counts and diversity were attributed mostly to newly produced T cells one year after transplant.

Unique molecular identifiers were used in preparing the TCRbeta library. TCRdb re-analysed the PCR reads in MiXCR, keeping a single row per CDR3 protein. This sample carries about 980,000 distinct CDR3 sequences, less than 30% of them seen once, and the ten largest clones take approximately 30%. The germline V and J ends were trimmed by 3 bases and 12 bases, with 14 bases remaining between them. CDR3 length equals 12 residues. Germline V CDR1 and CDR2: MDHEN, SYDVKM. Details on this clonotype: Its antigen is not identified.

The chain carries TRBV28 and TRBJ1-2; D is undetermined. The starting material was PBMCs, mostly from graft donor cells, obtained 360 days after TCRalphabeta/CD19-depleted stem cell transplant. The TCR originated in a boy under two years old who had a stem cell transplant for SCID, so the T cells may come from the graft donor. The CDR3 region has the DNA TGTGCCAGCAGTTTGGTTGGAGAGTTGGACACCTTC. Protein sequence: CASSLVGELDTF.